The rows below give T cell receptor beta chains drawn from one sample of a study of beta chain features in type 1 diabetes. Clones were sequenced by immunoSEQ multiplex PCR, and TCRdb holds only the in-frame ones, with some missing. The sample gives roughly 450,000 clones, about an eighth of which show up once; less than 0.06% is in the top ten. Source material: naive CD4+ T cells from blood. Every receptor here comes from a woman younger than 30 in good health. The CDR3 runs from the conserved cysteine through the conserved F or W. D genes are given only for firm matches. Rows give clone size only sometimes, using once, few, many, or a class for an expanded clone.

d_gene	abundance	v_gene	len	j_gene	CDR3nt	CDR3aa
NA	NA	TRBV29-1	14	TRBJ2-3	TGCAGCGTTCCTAGACAGACCAGCACAGATACGCAGTATTTT	CSVPRQTSTDTQYF
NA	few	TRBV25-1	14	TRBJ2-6	TGTGCCAGCAGTGAGGGGGGCCTTCCGCGCGTCCTGACTTTC	CASSEGGLPRVLTF
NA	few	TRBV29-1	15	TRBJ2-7	TGCAGCGTTACCCGAACAGGGGGGGGCTCCTACGAGCAGTACTTC	CSVTRTGGGSYEQYF
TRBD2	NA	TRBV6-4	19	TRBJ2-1	TGTGCCAGCAGTGACTGGCCACTAGCGGGCTTTAGCTCCTACAATGAGCAGTTCTTC	CASSDWPLAGFSSYNEQFF
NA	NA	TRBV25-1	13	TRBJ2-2	TGTGCCAGCAGCAGGCAGAACACCGGGGAGCTGTTTTTT	CASSRQNTGELFF
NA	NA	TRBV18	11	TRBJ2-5	TGTGCCAGCTCACGCGAAGAGACCCAGTACTTC	CASSREETQYF
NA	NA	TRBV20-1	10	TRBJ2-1	TGCAGTGCGCGTAAGAATGAGCAGTTCTTC	CSARKNEQFF
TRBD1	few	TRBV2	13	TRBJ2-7	TGTGCCAGCAGTTCCGGACAGGGGTTCGAGCAGTACTTC	CASSSGQGFEQYF
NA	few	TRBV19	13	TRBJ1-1	TGTGCCAGTAGCCGACAGGTGAACACTGAAGCTTTCTTT	CASSRQVNTEAFF
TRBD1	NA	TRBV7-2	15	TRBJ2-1	TGTGCCAGCAGCAGTAGACAGGGGCCCTACAATGAGCAGTTCTTC	CASSSRQGPYNEQFF
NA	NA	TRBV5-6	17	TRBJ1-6	TGTGCCAGCAGCCGATTAACAGGGAATACCTATAATTCACCCCTCCACTTT	CASSRLTGNTYNSPLHF
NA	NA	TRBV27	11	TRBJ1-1	TGTGCCAGCAAATCGAACACTGAAGCTTTCTTT	CASKSNTEAFF
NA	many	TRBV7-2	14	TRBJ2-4	TGTGCCAGCAGCGCTACCAGCCAGGGTAACATTCAGTACTTC	CASSATSQGNIQYF
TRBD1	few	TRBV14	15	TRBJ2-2	TGTGCCAGCAGCACACAGGGGTTGAACACCGGGGAGCTGTTTTTT	CASSTQGLNTGELFF
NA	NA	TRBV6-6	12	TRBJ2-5	TGTGCCAGCAGTCGCAAAGGGGGTGCCCAGTACTTC	CASSRKGGAQYF
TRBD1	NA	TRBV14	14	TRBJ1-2	TGTGCCAGCAGCCAGGGACAGGGAAGCTATGGCTACACCTTC	CASSQGQGSYGYTF
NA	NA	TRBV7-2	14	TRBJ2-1	TGTGCCGGACAACTAATTCCAGCCTACAATGAGCAGTTCTTC	CAGQLIPAYNEQFF
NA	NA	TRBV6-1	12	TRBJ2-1	TGTGCCAGCAGGGAACCCTACAATGAGCAGTTCTTC	CASREPYNEQFF
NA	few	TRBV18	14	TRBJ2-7	TGTGCCAGCTCACCACAGCCAGGTGCCTACGAGCAGTACTTC	CASSPQPGAYEQYF
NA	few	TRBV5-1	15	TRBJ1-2	TGCGCCAGCAGCGGAGGACAAGCGATTAACTATGGCTACACCTTC	CASSGGQAINYGYTF
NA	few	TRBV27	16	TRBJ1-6	TGTGCCAGCAGTCCCTACCCGGGACGGGTGGGTTCACCCCTCCACTTT	CASSPYPGRVGSPLHF
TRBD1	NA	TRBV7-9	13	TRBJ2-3	TGTGCCAGTTCGGACAGGCGCACAGATACGCAGTATTTT	CASSDRRTDTQYF
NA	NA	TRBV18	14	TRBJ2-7	TGTGCCAGCTCAAGGGACACCGGCTCCTACGAGCAGTACTTC	CASSRDTGSYEQYF
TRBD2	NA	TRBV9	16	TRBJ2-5	TGTGCCAGCAGCATCGGGACTAGCGGAGCTCAAGAGACCCAGTACTTC	CASSIGTSGAQETQYF
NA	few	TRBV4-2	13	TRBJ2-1	TGTGCCAGCAGCCAAGATGTCGGACGAAGGGAGTTCTTC	CASSQDVGRREFF
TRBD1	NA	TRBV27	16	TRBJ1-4	TGTGCCAGCAGCTGGGACAGGGGCGCGGGGAGGGAAAAACTGTTTTTT	CASSWDRGAGREKLFF
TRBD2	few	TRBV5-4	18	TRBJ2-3	TGTGCCAGCAGCCCCGGACTAGCGGGGGGGCCTGTCACAGATACGCAGTATTTT	CASSPGLAGGPVTDTQYF
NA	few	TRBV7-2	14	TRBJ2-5	TGTGCCAGCAGCTTACCCCTCAGGAAGGAGACCCAGTACTTC	CASSLPLRKETQYF
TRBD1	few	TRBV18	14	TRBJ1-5	TGTGCCAGCCGATTCTCAGGGGGCCATCAGCCCCAGCATTTT	CASRFSGGHQPQHF
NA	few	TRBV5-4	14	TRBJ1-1	TGTGCCAGCTCTCACAGAACCGTGGGAACTGAAGCTTTCTTT	CASSHRTVGTEAFF
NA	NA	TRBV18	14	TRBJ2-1	TGTGCCAGCTCACTACGGGTCGACAAGGGTGAGCAGTTCTTC	CASSLRVDKGEQFF
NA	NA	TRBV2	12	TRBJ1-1	TGTGCCAGCCGATCCATGCAACCTGAAGCTTTCTTT	CASRSMQPEAFF
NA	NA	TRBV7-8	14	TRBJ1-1	TGTGCCAGCAGCTTTGGGACGGGCAACACTGAAGCTTTCTTT	CASSFGTGNTEAFF
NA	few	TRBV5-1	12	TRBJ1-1	TGCGCCAGCAGCTCCAGGGGTTATGAAGCTTTCTTT	CASSSRGYEAFF
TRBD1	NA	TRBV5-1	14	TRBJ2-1	TGCGCCAGCAGCTCTGGGACAGGGTCGGGTGAGCAGTTCTTC	CASSSGTGSGEQFF
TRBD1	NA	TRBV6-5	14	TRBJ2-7	TGTGCCAGCAGTTTGGGACAGGGGGTGTACGAGCAGTACTTC	CASSLGQGVYEQYF
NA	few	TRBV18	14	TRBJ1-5	TGTGCCAGCTCACCACAGGAGGGCAATCAGCCCCAGCATTTT	CASSPQEGNQPQHF
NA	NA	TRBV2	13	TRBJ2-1	TGTGCCAGCCTCCGAATCCGCTACAATGAGCAGTTCTTC	CASLRIRYNEQFF
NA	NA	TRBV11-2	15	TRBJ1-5	TGTGCCAGCAGCTTATCAGGGGCTTCTGATCAGCCCCAGCATTTT	CASSLSGASDQPQHF
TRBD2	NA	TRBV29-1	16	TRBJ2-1	TGCAGCGTTGAAAAGTCACGGACTAGCGGAGACAATGAGCAGTTCTTC	CSVEKSRTSGDNEQFF
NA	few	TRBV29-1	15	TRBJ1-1	TGCAGCGTTGGAGGCAGGGAATCTCCGAACACTGAAGCTTTCTTT	CSVGGRESPNTEAFF
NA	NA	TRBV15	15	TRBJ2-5	TGTGCCACCAGCAGAGATTTGGGGGTCCAAGAGACCCAGTACTTC	CATSRDLGVQETQYF
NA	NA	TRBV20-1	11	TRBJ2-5	TGCAGTGCACCGGCCCAAGAGACCCAGTACTTC	CSAPAQETQYF
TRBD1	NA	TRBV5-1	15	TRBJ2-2	TGCGCCAGCAGCAACGGACAGGGAGTCACCGGGGAGCTGTTTTTT	CASSNGQGVTGELFF
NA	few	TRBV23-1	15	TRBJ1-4	TGCGCCAGCAGTCAAACGCAGGGAACTAATGAAAAACTGTTTTTT	CASSQTQGTNEKLFF
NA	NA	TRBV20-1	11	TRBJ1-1	TGCAGTGCTAGCTGGTGGGGGGAAGCTTTCTTT	CSASWWGEAFF
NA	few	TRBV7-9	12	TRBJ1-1	TGTGCCAGTACACGGTGGGGCACTGAAGCTTTCTTT	CASTRWGTEAFF
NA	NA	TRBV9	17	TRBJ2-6	TGTGCCAGCAGCGTAGCGTCAACAGGGTCTGGGGCCAACGTCCTGACTTTC	CASSVASTGSGANVLTF
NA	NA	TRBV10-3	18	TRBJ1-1	TGTGCCATCAGTGAGTCCCTTGGAAGGTCCGCAATGAACACTGAAGCTTTCTTT	CAISESLGRSAMNTEAFF
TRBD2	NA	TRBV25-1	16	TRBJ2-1	TGTGCCAGCAGTGAATTCTCTGGCGGGAGAACCTATGAGCAGTTCTTC	CASSEFSGGRTYEQFF
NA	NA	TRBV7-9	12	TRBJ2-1	TGTGCCAGCAGCTTACTTGGTCTCGAGCAGTTCTTC	CASSLLGLEQFF
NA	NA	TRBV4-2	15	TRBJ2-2	TGTGCCAGCAGCTTGGTGGGTCAGGGTACCGGGGAGCTGTTTTTT	CASSLVGQGTGELFF
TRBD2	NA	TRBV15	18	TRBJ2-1	TGTGCCACCAGCAGAGCGCGGGCTACTAGCGGGTCTTCTAATGAGCAGTTCTTC	CATSRARATSGSSNEQFF
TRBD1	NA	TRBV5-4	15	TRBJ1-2	TGTGCCAGCAGGTACTCAGGGGGTATGGCCTATGGCTACACCTTC	CASRYSGGMAYGYTF
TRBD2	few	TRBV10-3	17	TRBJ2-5	TGTGCCATCAGCGATGACCCGACTAGCGGGAGTGGCGAGACCCAGTACTTC	CAISDDPTSGSGETQYF